The 24 T cell receptor beta chains reported below all come from one sample, sequenced in a study of spatial heterogeneity in lung cancer. TCRdb reprocessed the 5' RACE reads with MiXCR, giving one entry per CDR3 protein. The sample consists of more than 65,000 distinct CDR3 sequences, roughly an eighth of them appearing once. Time point of the sample: sample taken at primary tumor resection. Researchers sequenced whole RNA taken from tumor, nontumor lung or frozen PBMC without sorting. Sample: PBMCs, taken at surgery. The receptors derive from a male donor with early-stage non-small cell lung cancer.

This clonotype was picked up a small number of times. The V call is TRBV7-9, the J call TRBJ2-2; possible D gene TRBD2, 6 bases. The CDR3 totals 16 residues. V lost 4 bases to trimming and J lost 1 base, with 13 bases between them. Germline V CDR1 and CDR2: SEHNR, FQNEAQ (reference sequence). The CDR3, as DNA: TGTGCCAGCAGCTCTTGGGAGGACATGAACACCGGGGAGCTGTTTTTT. The encoded protein is CASSSWEDMNTGELFF.

The chain recombines TRBV7-8 with TRBJ2-7, with a possible D match to TRBD2 (5 bases). V was pared by 3 bases and J by 5 bases, with 11 bases between. The CDR3 length is 13 residues. CDR1 is SGHVS, CDR2 FQNEAQ, per germline. The CDR3 sequence is CASSFTRIDEQYF. The DNA of the CDR3 is TGTGCCAGCAGCTTCACTAGAATCGACGAGCAGTACTTC.

This sequence joins TRBV7-2 and TRBJ2-1, with TRBD2 identical over 9 bases. The CDR3 covers 13 residues. Per germline, CDR1 SGHTA and CDR2 FQGNSA. V shed 5 bases and J 9 bases; nucleotides not matched to a gene: 5. The CDR3, as DNA: TGTGCCAGCAGCCCTCTAGCGGGAAGTGAGCAGTTCTTC. It is translated as CASSPLAGSEQFF.

The chain joins TRBV27 to TRBJ2-7; tentatively, D is TRBD1 (6 bases). The length of the CDR3 is 13 residues. Deletions cut 3 bases from V and 3 bases from J, with 9 bases between. Germline V CDR1 and CDR2: MNHEY, SMNVEV (reference sequence). DNA for the CDR3: TGTGCCAGCAGTTTCCACAGGGACTACGAGCAGTACTTC. Protein sequence: CASSFHRDYEQYF.

This clonotype was observed at least ten times. The CDR3 reads CASSQGVPNEKLFF. In nucleotides, the CDR3 is TGTGCCAGCAGCCAAGGGGTTCCTAATGAAAAACTGTTTTTT. The chain joins TRBV3-1 to TRBJ1-4; D is undetermined. Between the trimmed V and J ends, which lost 1 base and 3 bases, there was a span of 6 bases. This CDR3 has 14 amino acids. Germline CDR1 is LGHDT and CDR2 is YNNKEL (reference sequence).

This clonotype was counted between two and nine times. As DNA, the CDR3 is TGCAGTGCTCCCGATACAACAGGGGCCAACGTCCTGACTTTC. Encoded protein: CSAPDTTGANVLTF. This chain links TRBV20-1 with TRBJ2-6; no definite D call. The CDR3 consists of 14 residues. Per germline, CDR1 DFQATT and CDR2 SNEGSKA (reference sequence). Trimming took off 5 bases at V and 4 bases at J, with 12 bases between the two ends.

There are many counts of this clonotype. The CDR3 spells CASSLVAGLLGSYNEQFF. CDR3 nucleotides: TGTGCCAGCAGCTTAGTAGCAGGGCTCCTCGGCTCCTACAATGAGCAGTTCTTC. The chain couples TRBV7-8 to TRBJ2-1, with a tentative D call TRBD1 (5 bases). Germline CDR1 is SGHVS and CDR2 is FQNEAQ. V lost 1 base and J lost 0, with 16 bases in between. The CDR3 length is 18 residues. The full variable domain, rest sourced from reference TRBV7-8 and TRBJ2-1, is GAGVSQSPRYKVAKRGQDVALRCDPISGHVSLFWYQQALGQGPEFLTYFQNEAQLDKSGLPSDRFFAERPEGSVSTLKIQRTQQEDSAVYLCASSLVAGLLGSYNEQFFGPGTRLTVL.

This clonotype has a handful of counts. The J gene is TRBJ2-2, the V gene TRBV5-1; D could derive from TRBD1 or TRBD2 (6 bases each). CDR3 length equals 16 residues. Germline lookup yields CDR1 SGHRS and CDR2 YFSETQ. Trimming removed 3 bases at V and 0 bases at J, with 12 bases between. The CDR3, as DNA: TGCGCCAGCAGCTCGGAGGGGGTCGCGAACACCGGGGAGCTGTTTTTT. This gives the protein CASSSEGVANTGELFF.

This clonotype was seen only a few times. This chain connects TRBV29-1 to TRBJ2-5; 8 positions agree with TRBD2. J gave up 5 bases and V 4 bases, and 12 bases lay outside the gene matches. The germline CDR1 and CDR2 sequences are SQVTM and ANQGSEA. The CDR3 contains 15 residues. The CDR3 here is CSVVLSGGKGETQYF. In DNA, the CDR3 is TGCAGCGTTGTCCTATCGGGGGGGAAGGGGGAGACCCAGTACTTC.

This clonotype was observed many times. In DNA, the CDR3 is TGCAGTGCTAGAGATAGGGTGAATATTCGCACTGAAGCTTTCTTT. Amino acids: CSARDRVNIRTEAFF. V gene TRBV20-1 combines with J gene TRBJ1-1; D not certain. Germline CDR1 is DFQATT and CDR2 is SNEGSKA (reference sequence). CDR3 length equals 15 residues. V lost 0 bases and J lost 4, with 15 bases in between.

This clonotype turned up a few times. V usage is TRBV6-6 and J usage is TRBJ1-3; D not resolved. The CDR3 is 13 residues long. Germline CDR1 is MNHNY and CDR2 is SVGAGI (reference sequence). Trimming left V 6 bases short and J 4 bases short, with 10 bases between. The CDR3 loop reads CASSPLSGNTIYF. The CDR3 nucleotides read TGTGCCAGCAGCCCCTTGTCCGGAAACACCATATATTTT.

This clonotype was detected only a few times. V usage is TRBV20-1 and J usage is TRBJ2-3; the D is unclear. Trimming removed 6 bases from V and 0 bases from J, with 7 bases in between. The CDR3 is 12 amino acids. Germline V gene sequence: CDR1 DFQATT, CDR2 SNEGSKA (reference sequence). In DNA form, the CDR3 reads TGCAGTGCCATAACTAGCACAGATACGCAGTATTTT. This codes for CSAITSTDTQYF.

This clonotype came up a few times. The rearrangement links TRBV7-9 to TRBJ2-1; D is unclear. The germline V gene has CDR1 SEHNR and CDR2 FQNEAQ (reference sequence). V shed 5 bases and J shed 9 bases, with 8 bases lying between them. The CDR3 is 11 residues long. The chain's CDR3 is CASSPEPEQFF. The CDR3 nucleotides read TGTGCCAGCAGCCCGGAGCCTGAGCAGTTCTTC.

Written as DNA, the CDR3 is TGCAGTGCTAGAGATAGGAACAATGAGCAGTTCTTC. This codes for CSARDRNNEQFF. This chain joins TRBV20-1 and TRBJ2-1; D ambiguous. CDR1 and CDR2 from the germline V gene are DFQATT and SNEGSKA (reference sequence). The CDR3 loop spans 12 amino acids. V lost 0 bases to trimming and J lost 5 bases, with 5 bases between them.

The V and J genes are TRBV14 and TRBJ2-1; D unclear. There are 13 residues in the CDR3. Trimming took 4 bases from V and 9 from J, leaving 13 bases between them. The germline V gene encodes CDR1 SGHDN and CDR2 FVKESK. The CDR3 DNA reads as TGTGCCAGCAGCCTAGGCCGGTTTACTGAGCAGTTCTTC. It yields the protein CASSLGRFTEQFF.

The V and J genes are TRBV20-1 and TRBJ2-7, with unresolved D. Germline CDR1 DFQATT, CDR2 SNEGSKA (reference sequence). Trimming took off 6 bases at V and 0 bases at J, with 12 bases between the two ends. The CDR3 is made up of 13 amino acids. CDR3 loop: CSAKDRSSYEQYF. The CDR3 coding sequence is TGCAGTGCGAAGGACCGGAGCTCCTACGAGCAGTACTTC.

This clonotype has a handful of counts. The chain joins TRBV19 to TRBJ1-2; unclear D gene. The ends were cut back, 10 bases at V and 6 bases at J, with 12 bases in the middle. Germline CDR1 LNHDA, CDR2 SQIVND (reference sequence). CDR3 length: 11 amino acids. This chain's CDR3 is CATSLGHGYTF. The CDR3, as DNA: TGTGCCACCTCGTTAGGGCATGGCTACACCTTC. Combining the CDR3 with reference TRBV19 and TRBJ1-2 gives the whole variable domain DGGITQSPKYLFRKEGQNVTLSCEQNLNHDAMYWYRQDPGQGLRLIYYSQIVNDFQKGDIAEGYSVSREKKESFPLTVTSAQKNPTAFYLCATSLGHGYTFGSGTRLTVV.

This clonotype was seen many times. This chain joins TRBV20-1 and TRBJ2-5; perhaps TRBD2 as D (5 bases). Trimming stripped 5 bases from V and 3 bases from J, with 13 bases between. Germline V CDR1 and CDR2: DFQATT, SNEGSKA (reference sequence). This CDR3 has 13 amino acids. CDR3 sequence: CSAGRGVEETQYF. CDR3 nucleotides: TGCAGTGCTGGACGGGGAGTAGAAGAGACCCAGTACTTC.

This clonotype has ten or more counts. In DNA, the CDR3 is TGCGCCAGCAGCTGGTCAGGGGGAGAAGCTTTCTTT. This encodes CASSWSGGEAFF. The V gene is TRBV5-1, the J gene TRBJ1-1, with 7 bases matching TRBD1. The CDR3 is 12 residues long. V lost 3 bases and J lost 8; bases outside the gene matches: 4. The germline gives CDR1 SGHRS, CDR2 YFSETQ.

This clonotype was counted only a few times. The rearrangement joins TRBV7-3 to TRBJ2-3, with D perhaps given as TRBD1 or TRBD2 (6 bases each). The CDR3 is 14 amino acids. With 5 bases removed from V and 1 base from J, the gap between germline ends came to 10 bases. CDR1 and CDR2 from the germline V gene are SGHTA and FQGTGA. CDR3 in amino acids: CASSTGGGTDTQYF. In DNA, the CDR3 is TGTGCCAGCAGCACCGGGGGCGGCACAGATACGCAGTATTTT.

This clonotype was detected ten times or more. This chain connects TRBV5-1 to TRBJ2-1; 7 nucleotides align to TRBD1. In germline, CDR1 is SGHRS, CDR2 YFSETQ. The J segment lost 5 bases and the V segment lost 4 bases, leaving 6 bases of the junction unmatched. This CDR3 is built from 14 residues. The CDR3: CASSRNRGNNEQFF. The CDR3 region has the DNA TGCGCCAGCAGCCGTAACAGGGGAAACAATGAGCAGTTCTTC.

This clonotype has a handful of counts. The chain recombines TRBV5-1 with TRBJ2-3, with TRBD2 matching 9 bases. The J segment lost 1 base and the V segment lost 0 bases, leaving 3 bases of the junction unmatched. The CDR3 runs to 16 residues. Per germline, CDR1 SGHRS and CDR2 YFSETQ. CDR3 in DNA: TGCGCCAGCAGCTTGGACGCGGGAGGGGGCACAGATACGCAGTATTTT. Translated: CASSLDAGGGTDTQYF. The variable domain in full, with the rest retrieved from reference TRBV5-1 and TRBJ2-3, is KAGVTQTPRYLIKTRGQQVTLSCSPISGHRSVSWYQQTPGQGLQFLFEYFSETQRNKGNFPGRFSGRQFSNSRSEMNVSTLELGDSALYLCASSLDAGGGTDTQYFGPGTRLTVL.

This clonotype was picked up a small number of times. This chain links TRBV5-6 with TRBJ1-4; maybe TRBD1 (5 bases). Trimming stripped 4 bases from V and 11 bases from J, with 15 bases between. The CDR3 is 13 residues long. Looked up from germline, CDR1 is SGHDT and CDR2 is YYEEEE. CDR3 bases: TGTGCCAGCAGCGGGGGGACTTCGAGGAAACTGTTTTTT. It is translated as CASSGGTSRKLFF. Drawing the rest from reference TRBV5-6 and TRBJ1-4, the complete variable domain is DAGVTQSPTHLIKTRGQQVTLRCSPKSGHDTVSWYQQALGQGPQFIFQYYEEEERQRGNFPDRFSGHQFPNYSSELNVNALLLGDSALYLCASSGGTSRKLFFGSGTQLSVL.

The chain employs TRBV4-1 and TRBJ1-4, with D uncertain. This CDR3 has 14 amino acids. Germline V CDR1 and CDR2: MGHRA, YSYEKL. V was trimmed by 4 bases and J by 4 bases, leaving 10 bases between them. The CDR3 nucleotides are TGCGCCAGCAGCCCCGGACGGAATAATGAAAAACTGTTTTTT. This sequence encodes CASSPGRNNEKLFF.